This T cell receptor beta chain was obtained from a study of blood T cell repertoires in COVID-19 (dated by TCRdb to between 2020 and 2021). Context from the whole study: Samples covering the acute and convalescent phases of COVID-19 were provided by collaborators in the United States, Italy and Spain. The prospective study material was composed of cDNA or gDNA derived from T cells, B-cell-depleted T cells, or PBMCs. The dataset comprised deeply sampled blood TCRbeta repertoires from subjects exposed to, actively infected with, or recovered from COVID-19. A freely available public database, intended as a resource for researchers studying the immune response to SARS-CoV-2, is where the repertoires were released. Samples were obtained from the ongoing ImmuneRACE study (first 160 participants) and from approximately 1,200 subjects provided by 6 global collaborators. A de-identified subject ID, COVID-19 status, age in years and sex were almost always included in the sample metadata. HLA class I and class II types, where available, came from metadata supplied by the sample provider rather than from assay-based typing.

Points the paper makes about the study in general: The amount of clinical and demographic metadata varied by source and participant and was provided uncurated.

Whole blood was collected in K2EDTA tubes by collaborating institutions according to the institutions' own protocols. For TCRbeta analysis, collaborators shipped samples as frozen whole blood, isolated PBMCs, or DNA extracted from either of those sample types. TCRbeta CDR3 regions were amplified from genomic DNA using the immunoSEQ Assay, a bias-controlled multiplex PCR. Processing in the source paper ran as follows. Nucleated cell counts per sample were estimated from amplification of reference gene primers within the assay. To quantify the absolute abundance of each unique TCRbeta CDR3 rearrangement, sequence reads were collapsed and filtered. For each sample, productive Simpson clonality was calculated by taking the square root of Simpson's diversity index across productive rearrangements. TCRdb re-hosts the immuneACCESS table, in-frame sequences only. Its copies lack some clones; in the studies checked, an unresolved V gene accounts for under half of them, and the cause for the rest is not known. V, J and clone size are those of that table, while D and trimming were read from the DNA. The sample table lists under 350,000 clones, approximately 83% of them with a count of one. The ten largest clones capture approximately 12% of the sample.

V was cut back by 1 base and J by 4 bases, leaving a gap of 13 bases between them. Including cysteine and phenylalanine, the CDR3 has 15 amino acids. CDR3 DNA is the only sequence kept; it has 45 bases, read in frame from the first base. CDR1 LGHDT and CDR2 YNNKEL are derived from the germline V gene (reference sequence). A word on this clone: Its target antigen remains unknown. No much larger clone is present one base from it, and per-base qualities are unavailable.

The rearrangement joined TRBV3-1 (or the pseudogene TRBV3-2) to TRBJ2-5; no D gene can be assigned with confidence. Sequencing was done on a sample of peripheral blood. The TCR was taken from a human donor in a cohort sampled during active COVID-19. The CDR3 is CASSQVSGIRETQYF. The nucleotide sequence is TGTGCCAGCAGCCAAGTGTCTGGCATAAGAGAGACCCAGTACTTC.